This T cell receptor beta chain derives from a study of T cell responses to AZD1222 COVID-19 vaccine (TCRdb year 2021). Turning to the overall study: AZD1222 recipients whose second dose came at about 4 weeks and those whose second dose came at about 12 weeks were combined into one group, since spike-specific TCR depth and breadth did not differ between the two schedules. A total of under 250 trial participants underwent TCR sequencing, of whom about 210 had received two doses of AZD1222 and some 25 had received two doses of the MenACWY control vaccine. Trial participants were enrolled by age into subgroups of 18-55, 56-69 and 70-plus years, and roughly 150, 30 and 60 TCR-sequenced participants, respectively, were included in these subgroups. On the study overall, not on this receptor specifically: Reportedly, almost half of the unique spike-specific TCRs recognized epitopes lying outside the regions that are mutated in the B.1.351 and B.1.1.7 variants. Because no day 14 peak-response samples were available, repertoires were characterized only after the peak T cell response. In the small 56-69-year group, the increase in depth fell short of significance, most likely because of low power. CD4 TCRs associated with the vaccine covered the entire spike protein, and the dominant responses were in regions 160-218 and 743-854. Spike-specific TCR breadth and depth rose significantly after two AZD1222 doses compared with day 0 and with MenACWY recipients. Conclusions about previously exposed vaccinees are limited, since just a handful of AZD1222 recipients were seropositive for SARS-CoV-2 at baseline. Participants were mostly white British, with more females than males. The authors suggested clonal diversity may have been underestimated.

As for this clone: It lacks a known antigen. No qualities accompany the bases; no much larger clone lies one base away.

The CDR3 regions of human TCRbeta chains were analyzed by immunosequencing. The source study handled its data this way. Repertoire TCRs were matched against a reference library of SARS-CoV-2-specific TCRs generated with the MIRA antigen-specificity platform. Breadth meant the fraction of unique TCRs that were SARS-CoV-2-associated, whereas depth meant the fraction of total T cells that were SARS-CoV-2-associated. Each spike-specific TCR was assigned to its reactive spike region and to a CD4 or CD8 class using the MIRA data. Log10-transformed breadth and depth values were compared by one-way ANOVA with Sidak's multiple comparisons tests. TCRdb retrieved this table from immuneACCESS and kept in-frame rearrangements only. Not all clones are present; in checked studies, unresolved V genes account for under half, and no reason is known for the remainder. V, J and clone size are those of that table, while D and trimming were read from the DNA. The sample yields some 110,000 clones; 80% to 90% were counted once. Approximately 3.3% of the sample goes to the ten largest clones.

The meaning of the sample's time point label: baseline before first vaccination. The vaccinee samples were drawn from two UK trials, COV001 and COV002, one of which was a single-blind randomized controlled phase 2/3 trial testing AZD1222 (ChAdOx1 nCoV-19) in healthy adults. For TCRbeta chain sequencing, PBMC samples were collected from trial participants at day 0 and at day 28 after the second dose. Inclusive of the bounding cysteine and phenylalanine, the CDR3 is 13 residues long. Kept here is only the CDR3 DNA, which spans 39 bases and is read in frame from base 1. CDR1 and CDR2 were assigned from the germline V gene (reference sequence) as MNHEY and SMNVEV. V lost 4 bases and J lost 8 bases, and the count of bases not matched to a germline gene is 5.

This TCR was recovered from an adult in good health. In this chain, TRBV27 is recombined with TRBJ2-1, with 7 middle bases fitting TRBD2. The sample was peripheral blood, taken on day 0 of AZD1222 vaccination. The sequenced DNA: TGTGCCAGCAGTTGGACTAGGTCGCATGAGCAGTTCTTC. Translated, this is CASSWTRSHEQFF.